This TCR beta chain originates from a study of blood T cell repertoires in COVID-19. At the level of the study: The samples span acute and convalescent COVID-19 from the United States, Italy and Spain. From T cells, B-cell-depleted T cells, or PBMCs came the material, which was cDNA or gDNA.

Study processing details: Amplified reference gene primers provided the basis for estimating nucleated cell counts. Sequencing used immunoSEQ multiplex PCR; TCRdb keeps in-frame clones, though not all of them. That table furnishes V, J and clone size, whereas the DNA furnished D and trimming. The table includes a few hundred thousand clones, 82% detected once. This CDR3 has 15 amino acids. The V end lost 0 bases, the J end lost 2 bases, and 11 bases lay between the germline ends. The germline V gene has CDR1 SGHRS and CDR2 YFSETQ. This chain uses TRBV5-1 with TRBJ1-2; D uncertain. Sample: peripheral blood. The TCR sequence derives from a young woman with acute or convalescent COVID-19. The CDR3 DNA is TGCGCCAGCAGCTTGGGGGTAGTGGGCAACTATGGCTACACCTTC. It specifies CASSLGVVGNYGYTF.